Below, one TCR beta chain is given with its context. Its antigen is still unknown. From germline, CDR1 is LNHDA and CDR2 SQIVND (reference sequence). There are 15 residues in the CDR3. The V gene lost 3 bases and the J gene lost 2 bases, with 12 bases spanning the gap. The data were obtained in a study of blood T cells in healthy people across ages. Notes on the study in general: Older age went with lower TCR beta diversity per million T cells, in a roughly linear way. Not knowing donor CMV status may have confounded expanded clonotype changes.

Using a J-beta primer mix together with a sample-barcoded 5' primer, a second PCR was run for roughly 6 to 12 cycles. Sequencing of every sample gave 3 million or more CDR3-containing paired-end reads. TCRdb redid the calling of the 5' RACE reads with MiXCR, one entry per CDR3 protein. The data show some 1.5 million distinct CDR3 sequences, 28% seen once. J is TRBJ2-3 and V is TRBV19; unclear D gene. The TCR originated in a woman in her 30s in good health. Source material: blood. The CDR3 sequence is CASSISGAFTDTQYF. The CDR3, as DNA: TGTGCCAGTAGTATCAGTGGAGCCTTCACAGATACGCAGTATTTT.